A selection of T cell receptor beta chains follows, all from one sample in a study of blood T cell repertoires in COVID-19. Generated by immunoSEQ multiplex PCR, the TCRdb table keeps only in-frame clones and is missing some. The sample contains about 110,000 clones, approximately 80% of which appear only once. Sequences were obtained from peripheral blood. The receptor source for this set is a woman in her seventies with acute or convalescent COVID-19. CDR3s include the opening cysteine and the closing phenylalanine or tryptophan. The D gene is left open where the match is weak. The size field is filled for only some rows; it gives once, few, many or a size class.

clone_size: once; d_call: TRBD1; v_call: TRBV15; j_call: TRBJ1-4; cdr3_nt: TGTGCCACCAGCAGAGACAGGGGGGCTGAAAAACTGTTTTTT; cdr3_aa: CATSRDRGAEKLFF
clone_size: -; d_call: -; v_call: TRBV15; j_call: TRBJ1-1; cdr3_nt: TGTGCCACCAGCACCCCAGGGCTTCTGAGGAACACTGAAGCTTTCTTT; cdr3_aa: CATSTPGLLRNTEAFF
clone_size: -; d_call: -; v_call: TRBV5-1; j_call: TRBJ1-2; cdr3_nt: TGCGCCAGCACCCCGGGGGGGCAGGGGAAGGGACGTGGCTACACCTTC; cdr3_aa: CASTPGGQGKGRGYTF
clone_size: once; d_call: TRBD1; v_call: TRBV28; j_call: TRBJ2-1; cdr3_nt: TGTGCCAGCAGACAGGGACAGCCCTACGAGCAGTTCTTC; cdr3_aa: CASRQGQPYEQFF
clone_size: -; d_call: TRBD1; v_call: TRBV6-5; j_call: TRBJ2-7; cdr3_nt: TGTGCCAGCAGTTCGACACAGGGGGCGAGTGAGCAGTACTTC; cdr3_aa: CASSSTQGASEQYF
clone_size: -; d_call: -; v_call: TRBV10-3; j_call: TRBJ2-7; cdr3_nt: TGTGCCATCAGTGACGGGGGTTCCTACGAGCAGTACTTC; cdr3_aa: CAISDGGSYEQYF
clone_size: -; d_call: -; v_call: TRBV21-1; j_call: TRBJ1-5; cdr3_nt: TGTGCCAGCCGTGACAGCGATCAGCCCCAGCATTTT; cdr3_aa: CASRDSDQPQHF
clone_size: -; d_call: TRBD1; v_call: TRBV5-4; j_call: TRBJ1-1; cdr3_nt: TGTGCCAGCAGCTTGGTTGGACAGGGTTACACTGAAGCTTTCTTT; cdr3_aa: CASSLVGQGYTEAFF
clone_size: -; d_call: -; v_call: TRBV28; j_call: TRBJ2-2; cdr3_nt: TGTGCCAGCAGTTTACGGTTAAACACCGGGGAGCTGTTTTTT; cdr3_aa: CASSLRLNTGELFF
clone_size: few; d_call: TRBD1; v_call: TRBV7-9; j_call: TRBJ2-7; cdr3_nt: TGTGCCAGCAGCTTCACAGGGGCCGTCGACGAGCAGTACTTC; cdr3_aa: CASSFTGAVDEQYF
clone_size: -; d_call: -; v_call: TRBV7-9; j_call: TRBJ1-4; cdr3_nt: TGTGCCAGCAGCTTGGCAGACATAACTAATGAAAAACTGTTTTTT; cdr3_aa: CASSLADITNEKLFF
clone_size: -; d_call: TRBD2; v_call: TRBV4-2; j_call: TRBJ2-3; cdr3_nt: TGTGCCAGCAGCCAAGAAGGCCGGGGGGGCACAGATACGCAGTATTTT; cdr3_aa: CASSQEGRGGTDTQYF
clone_size: -; d_call: -; v_call: TRBV27; j_call: TRBJ1-5; cdr3_nt: TGTGCCAGCAGCCTGAGCGGGGGTTTTCAGCCCCAGCATTTT; cdr3_aa: CASSLSGGFQPQHF
clone_size: -; d_call: TRBD1; v_call: TRBV6-5; j_call: TRBJ1-4; cdr3_nt: TGTGCCAGCAGTTACGGAGGGGGCAGGGGAGAAAAACTGTTTTTT; cdr3_aa: CASSYGGGRGEKLFF
clone_size: -; d_call: -; v_call: TRBV21-1; j_call: TRBJ2-3; cdr3_nt: TGTGCCAGCAGCGACCTGACTAGCTCATGCTCACATACGCAGTATTTT; cdr3_aa: CASSDLTSSCSHTQYF
clone_size: -; d_call: -; v_call: TRBV7-2; j_call: TRBJ1-1; cdr3_nt: TGTGCCAGCAGCCCCAACGGGAACACTGAAGCTTTCTTT; cdr3_aa: CASSPNGNTEAFF
clone_size: -; d_call: -; v_call: TRBV28; j_call: TRBJ1-5; cdr3_nt: TGTGCCAGCAGTTCCCCTATATTACTCAATCAGCCCCAGCATTTT; cdr3_aa: CASSSPILLNQPQHF
clone_size: once; d_call: TRBD1; v_call: TRBV11-2; j_call: TRBJ1-5; cdr3_nt: TGTGCCAGCAGCCCACAGGGGGCTTTTCAGCCCCAGCATTTT; cdr3_aa: CASSPQGAFQPQHF
clone_size: -; d_call: -; v_call: TRBV30; j_call: TRBJ1-1; cdr3_nt: TGTGCCTGGAGTGGGAGGAGAATCCTGAACACTGAAGCTTTCTTT; cdr3_aa: CAWSGRRILNTEAFF
clone_size: -; d_call: -; v_call: TRBV15; j_call: TRBJ1-4; cdr3_nt: TGTGCCACCAGCCAATATAGTCAGTCCAGAGGTGAAAAACTGTTTTTT; cdr3_aa: CATSQYSQSRGEKLFF
clone_size: once; d_call: -; v_call: TRBV6-5; j_call: TRBJ2-2; cdr3_nt: TGTGCCAGCAGTCGGCGACAGACCAACACCGGGGAGCTGTTTTTT; cdr3_aa: CASSRRQTNTGELFF
clone_size: -; d_call: TRBD2; v_call: TRBV7-2; j_call: TRBJ2-1; cdr3_nt: TGTGCCAGCAGCTTCGTTGGGGGGGGTTACAATGAGCAGTTCTTC; cdr3_aa: CASSFVGGGYNEQFF
clone_size: -; d_call: -; v_call: TRBV2; j_call: TRBJ2-1; cdr3_nt: TGTGCCAGCAGTGGGAGAAGTGCCACCCTGGTAAATGAGCAGTTCTTC; cdr3_aa: CASSGRSATLVNEQFF
clone_size: -; d_call: -; v_call: TRBV28; j_call: TRBJ1-2; cdr3_nt: TGTGCCAGCAGTGACAAGTATGGCTACACCTTC; cdr3_aa: CASSDKYGYTF
clone_size: -; d_call: TRBD1; v_call: TRBV19; j_call: TRBJ2-7; cdr3_nt: TGTGCCAGTAGTAGGACAGGGCAAGACTACGAGCAGTACTTC; cdr3_aa: CASSRTGQDYEQYF
clone_size: -; d_call: -; v_call: TRBV5-5; j_call: TRBJ1-2; cdr3_nt: TGTGCCAGCAGCTTGGAAGATCGGCGGGGGTGGTCAGGAGCTAACTATGGCTACACCTTC; cdr3_aa: CASSLEDRRGWSGANYGYTF
clone_size: -; d_call: -; v_call: TRBV2; j_call: TRBJ1-5; cdr3_nt: TGTGCCAGCAGTGGGAGCAGTCTTAGCAATCAGCCCCAGCATTTT; cdr3_aa: CASSGSSLSNQPQHF
clone_size: -; d_call: -; v_call: TRBV3-1/TRBV3-2; j_call: TRBJ1-2; cdr3_nt: TGTGCCAGCAGCGAACGGGACTCCCGGGCCTATGGCTACACCTTC; cdr3_aa: CASSERDSRAYGYTF
clone_size: -; d_call: TRBD1; v_call: TRBV5-1; j_call: TRBJ1-1; cdr3_nt: TGCGCCAGCAGCTTGGAGGGGGCAGGGACTGAAGCTTTCTTT; cdr3_aa: CASSLEGAGTEAFF
clone_size: -; d_call: -; v_call: TRBV19; j_call: TRBJ2-6; cdr3_nt: TGTGCCAGTAGCATGTCTGGGGCCAACGTCCTGACTTTC; cdr3_aa: CASSMSGANVLTF
clone_size: once; d_call: -; v_call: TRBV19; j_call: TRBJ1-4; cdr3_nt: TGTGCCAGTAAGGCAGGCGCTGGGGAAAAACTGTTTTTT; cdr3_aa: CASKAGAGEKLFF
clone_size: -; d_call: -; v_call: TRBV14; j_call: TRBJ1-4; cdr3_nt: TGTGCCAGCAGCCAAGTTTCCGGGATGAATGAAAAACTGTTTTTT; cdr3_aa: CASSQVSGMNEKLFF
clone_size: -; d_call: -; v_call: TRBV5-1; j_call: TRBJ2-1; cdr3_nt: TGCGCCAGCAGCTTGGATCAACTCGCCTACGGTGAGCAGTTCTTC; cdr3_aa: CASSLDQLAYGEQFF
clone_size: -; d_call: -; v_call: TRBV7-8; j_call: TRBJ1-6; cdr3_nt: TGTGCCAGCAGCCCACCGCCGGACAGTTTGAATTCACCCCTCCACTTT; cdr3_aa: CASSPPPDSLNSPLHF
clone_size: -; d_call: TRBD1; v_call: TRBV24-1; j_call: TRBJ1-4; cdr3_nt: TGTGCCACCAGTGACCCCACCAGGGGGCCAGATGAAAAACTGTTTTTT; cdr3_aa: CATSDPTRGPDEKLFF
clone_size: -; d_call: TRBD1; v_call: TRBV5-1; j_call: TRBJ2-3; cdr3_nt: TGCGCCAGCTCCCGAGGACAGGACACAGATACGCAGTATTTT; cdr3_aa: CASSRGQDTDTQYF
clone_size: once; d_call: TRBD1; v_call: TRBV7-7; j_call: TRBJ2-1; cdr3_nt: TGTGCTAGCAGCCCCGGGACAGGGGAAAGGGGCGAGCAGTTCTTC; cdr3_aa: CASSPGTGERGEQFF
clone_size: -; d_call: TRBD1; v_call: TRBV7-9; j_call: TRBJ1-4; cdr3_nt: TGTGCCAGCAGCCCTTCGGCAACGACAGGGAGTAAAAAACTGTTTTTT; cdr3_aa: CASSPSATTGSKKLFF
clone_size: -; d_call: TRBD2; v_call: TRBV6-2/TRBV6-3; j_call: TRBJ2-3; cdr3_nt: TGTGCCAGCAGCCACGGGATAGCGGGGTCAGATACGCAGTATTTT; cdr3_aa: CASSHGIAGSDTQYF
clone_size: -; d_call: TRBD1; v_call: TRBV18; j_call: TRBJ1-2; cdr3_nt: TGTGCCAGCTCACCACTTCCGAAAATACAGGGGTATGGCTACACCTTC; cdr3_aa: CASSPLPKIQGYGYTF
clone_size: once; d_call: -; v_call: TRBV5-5; j_call: TRBJ2-2; cdr3_nt: TGTGCCAGCAGCTCATACAGGTTCGCGAACACCGGGGAGCTGTTTTTT; cdr3_aa: CASSSYRFANTGELFF